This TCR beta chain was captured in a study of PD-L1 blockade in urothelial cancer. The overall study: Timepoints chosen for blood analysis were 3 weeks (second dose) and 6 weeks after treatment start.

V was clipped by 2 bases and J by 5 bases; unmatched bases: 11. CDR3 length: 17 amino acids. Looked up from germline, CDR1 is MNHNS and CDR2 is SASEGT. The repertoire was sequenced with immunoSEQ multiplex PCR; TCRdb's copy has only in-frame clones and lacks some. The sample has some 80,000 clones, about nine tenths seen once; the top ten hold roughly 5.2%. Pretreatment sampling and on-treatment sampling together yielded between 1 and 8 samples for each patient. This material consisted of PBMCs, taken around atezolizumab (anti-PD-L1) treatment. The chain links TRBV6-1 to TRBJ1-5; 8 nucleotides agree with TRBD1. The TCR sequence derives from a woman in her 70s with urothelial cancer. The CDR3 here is CASSELLWTGIDQPQHF. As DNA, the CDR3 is TGTGCCAGCAGTGAACTTCTTTGGACAGGGATAGATCAGCCCCAGCATTTT.